Sequencing of this T cell receptor beta chain was carried out in a study of PD-1 blockade in mismatch repair-deficient tumors. This table comes from immunoSEQ multiplex PCR, and its TCRdb copy is limited to in-frame clones, with some not included. The table shows more than 95,000 clones, with roughly nine tenths occurring only once. The length of the CDR3 is 20 residues. Trimming cost V 0 bases and J 6 bases; bases outside gene matches: 19. From germline, CDR1 is LNHNV and CDR2 YYDKDF (reference sequence). The receptor comes from an adult with mismatch repair-deficient cancer. The sequencing used peripheral blood, collected 44 weeks after starting pembrolizumab. This sequence joins TRBV15 and TRBJ1-3; TRBD1 matches 8 bases. CDR3 nucleotide sequence: TGTGCCACCAGCAGAGATCGAGCAGGGGGCTATGTAGGCCCCCTAAACACCATATATTTT. Translated, it gives CATSRDRAGGYVGPLNTIYF.